This TCR beta chain stems from a study of regulatory T cells in long-lasting Graves disease. The CDR3 is 14 amino acids. V shed 5 bases and J shed 6 bases, with 14 bases lying between them. The germline V gene has CDR1 SEHNR and CDR2 FQNEAQ (reference sequence). Relying on iRepertoire HTBI primers and Arm-PCR of CDR3 regions, the team built TCR beta libraries. Each CDR3 protein is one row after TCRdb ran MiXCR on the multiplex PCR reads. The table includes more than 450,000 distinct CDR3 sequences, 15% to 20% detected once. As for time point: newly diagnosed GD, antithyroid drugs for less than 3 months. Making the TCR library involved RNA that had been extracted from PBMCs. This clonotype showed up many times. The same sample was also used in a study of T cells in Graves' hyperthyroidism and ophthalmopathy.

Sequenced material: peripheral blood mononuclear cells (PBMCs), taken at new diagnosis, from a patient treated with antithyroid drugs. The J gene is TRBJ2-4, the V gene TRBV7-9; D remains unclear. This TCR was sampled from a man aged 40-50 years with Graves disease. CDR3 residues: CASSPATGRNIQYF. The CDR3 nucleotides read TGTGCCAGCAGCCCAGCGACGGGTCGAAACATTCAGTACTTC.